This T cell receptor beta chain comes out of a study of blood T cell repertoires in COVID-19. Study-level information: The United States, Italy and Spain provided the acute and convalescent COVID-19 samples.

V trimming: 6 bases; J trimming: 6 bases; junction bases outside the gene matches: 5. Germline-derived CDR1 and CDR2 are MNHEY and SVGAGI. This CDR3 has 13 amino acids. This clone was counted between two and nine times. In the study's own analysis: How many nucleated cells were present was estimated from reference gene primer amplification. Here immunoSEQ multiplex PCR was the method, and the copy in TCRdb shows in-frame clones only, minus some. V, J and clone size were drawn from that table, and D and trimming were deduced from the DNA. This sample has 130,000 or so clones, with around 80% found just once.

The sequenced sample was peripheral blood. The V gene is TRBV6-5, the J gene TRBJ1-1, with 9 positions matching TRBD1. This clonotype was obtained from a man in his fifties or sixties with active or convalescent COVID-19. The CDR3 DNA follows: TGTGCCAGCAGGCGACAGGGGGAACCTGAAGCTTTCTTT. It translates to CASRRQGEPEAFF.